This entry concerns a single TCR beta chain. No antigen is known for it. These data belong to a study of shared clonotypes between healthy human individuals. Adult donors, all healthy and HIV-negative, had no recent acute infections or vaccinations. Researchers partitioned CD4+ cells into CD45RA+ naive and CD45RA-negative memory subsets. Researchers divided each subset's genomic DNA evenly across several immunoSEQ plates. Some clones are missing from TCRdb's copy, which holds only in-frame ones; the method was immunoSEQ multiplex PCR. The table includes about 2.4 million clones, over 85% detected once. The CDR3 length is 19 residues. Germline lookup yields CDR1 LNHDA and CDR2 SQIVND (reference sequence). The ends lost 1 base at V and 1 base at J; junction bases unmatched: 10. Notes on the study in general: Naive subsets generally exceeded memory subsets in estimated richness.

The sample was naive CD4+ T cells sorted from blood. This sample's subset: CD45RA+ positively selected. The chain is built from TRBV19 and TRBJ1-5, with 10 bases matching TRBD1. This TCR was sampled from a man aged 18-30 years in good health. CDR3 amino acids: CASSIAPGQGLWSNQPQHF. In DNA, the CDR3 is TGTGCCAGTAGTATAGCGCCGGGACAGGGGCTCTGGAGCAATCAGCCCCAGCATTTT.